This T cell receptor (beta chain) was profiled in a study of shared clonotypes between healthy human individuals. Every subset had its genomic DNA shared out evenly among several immunoSEQ plates. Replicate sorted-subset PCRs were loaded with around 210 ng DNA, about 30,000 T cell genomes. This table comes from immunoSEQ multiplex PCR, and its TCRdb copy is limited to in-frame clones, with some not included. In the table there are approximately 180,000 clones, 85% to 95% of which are singletons. Germline V gives CDR1 MDHEN, CDR2 SYDVKM. V lost 2 bases, J lost 7 bases, and 6 bases lay in between. The CDR3 contains 11 residues.

The rearrangement joins TRBV28 to TRBJ2-7; D might be TRBD2 (5 bases). The sequence came from a woman between 25 and 40 years old in good health. The specimen sequenced was naive CD4+ T cells sorted from blood. As for subset: CD45RA+ positively selected. Here the CDR3 DNA reads TGTGCCAGCAGTTTAAGGGAGGAGCAGTACTTC. Translating gives CASSLREEQYF. Filled out from reference TRBV28 and TRBJ2-7, the complete variable domain reads DVKVTQSSRYLVKRTGEKVFLECVQDMDHENMFWYRQDPGLGLRLIYFSYDVKMKEKGDIPEGYSVSREKKERFSLILESASTNQTSMYLCASSLREEQYFGPGTRLTVT.